This T cell receptor (beta chain) was recovered during a study of blood T cell repertoires in COVID-19. Produced via immunoSEQ multiplex PCR; TCRdb's table is partial and in-frame only. The sample has fewer than 300,000 clones; about 90% are singletons. The sequenced material came from peripheral blood. The sequence was collected from a woman aged 50 to 60 with acute or convalescent COVID-19.

As DNA, the CDR3 is TGTGCCAGCAGTTACTATTTTTCAGACACTGAAGCTTTCTTT. It is translated as CASSYYFSDTEAFF. The rearrangement joins TRBV6-5 to TRBJ1-1, with D unclear. Trimming removed 1 base from V and 3 bases from J, with 9 bases in between. Per germline, CDR1 MNHEY and CDR2 SVGAGI. This CDR3 has 14 residues.